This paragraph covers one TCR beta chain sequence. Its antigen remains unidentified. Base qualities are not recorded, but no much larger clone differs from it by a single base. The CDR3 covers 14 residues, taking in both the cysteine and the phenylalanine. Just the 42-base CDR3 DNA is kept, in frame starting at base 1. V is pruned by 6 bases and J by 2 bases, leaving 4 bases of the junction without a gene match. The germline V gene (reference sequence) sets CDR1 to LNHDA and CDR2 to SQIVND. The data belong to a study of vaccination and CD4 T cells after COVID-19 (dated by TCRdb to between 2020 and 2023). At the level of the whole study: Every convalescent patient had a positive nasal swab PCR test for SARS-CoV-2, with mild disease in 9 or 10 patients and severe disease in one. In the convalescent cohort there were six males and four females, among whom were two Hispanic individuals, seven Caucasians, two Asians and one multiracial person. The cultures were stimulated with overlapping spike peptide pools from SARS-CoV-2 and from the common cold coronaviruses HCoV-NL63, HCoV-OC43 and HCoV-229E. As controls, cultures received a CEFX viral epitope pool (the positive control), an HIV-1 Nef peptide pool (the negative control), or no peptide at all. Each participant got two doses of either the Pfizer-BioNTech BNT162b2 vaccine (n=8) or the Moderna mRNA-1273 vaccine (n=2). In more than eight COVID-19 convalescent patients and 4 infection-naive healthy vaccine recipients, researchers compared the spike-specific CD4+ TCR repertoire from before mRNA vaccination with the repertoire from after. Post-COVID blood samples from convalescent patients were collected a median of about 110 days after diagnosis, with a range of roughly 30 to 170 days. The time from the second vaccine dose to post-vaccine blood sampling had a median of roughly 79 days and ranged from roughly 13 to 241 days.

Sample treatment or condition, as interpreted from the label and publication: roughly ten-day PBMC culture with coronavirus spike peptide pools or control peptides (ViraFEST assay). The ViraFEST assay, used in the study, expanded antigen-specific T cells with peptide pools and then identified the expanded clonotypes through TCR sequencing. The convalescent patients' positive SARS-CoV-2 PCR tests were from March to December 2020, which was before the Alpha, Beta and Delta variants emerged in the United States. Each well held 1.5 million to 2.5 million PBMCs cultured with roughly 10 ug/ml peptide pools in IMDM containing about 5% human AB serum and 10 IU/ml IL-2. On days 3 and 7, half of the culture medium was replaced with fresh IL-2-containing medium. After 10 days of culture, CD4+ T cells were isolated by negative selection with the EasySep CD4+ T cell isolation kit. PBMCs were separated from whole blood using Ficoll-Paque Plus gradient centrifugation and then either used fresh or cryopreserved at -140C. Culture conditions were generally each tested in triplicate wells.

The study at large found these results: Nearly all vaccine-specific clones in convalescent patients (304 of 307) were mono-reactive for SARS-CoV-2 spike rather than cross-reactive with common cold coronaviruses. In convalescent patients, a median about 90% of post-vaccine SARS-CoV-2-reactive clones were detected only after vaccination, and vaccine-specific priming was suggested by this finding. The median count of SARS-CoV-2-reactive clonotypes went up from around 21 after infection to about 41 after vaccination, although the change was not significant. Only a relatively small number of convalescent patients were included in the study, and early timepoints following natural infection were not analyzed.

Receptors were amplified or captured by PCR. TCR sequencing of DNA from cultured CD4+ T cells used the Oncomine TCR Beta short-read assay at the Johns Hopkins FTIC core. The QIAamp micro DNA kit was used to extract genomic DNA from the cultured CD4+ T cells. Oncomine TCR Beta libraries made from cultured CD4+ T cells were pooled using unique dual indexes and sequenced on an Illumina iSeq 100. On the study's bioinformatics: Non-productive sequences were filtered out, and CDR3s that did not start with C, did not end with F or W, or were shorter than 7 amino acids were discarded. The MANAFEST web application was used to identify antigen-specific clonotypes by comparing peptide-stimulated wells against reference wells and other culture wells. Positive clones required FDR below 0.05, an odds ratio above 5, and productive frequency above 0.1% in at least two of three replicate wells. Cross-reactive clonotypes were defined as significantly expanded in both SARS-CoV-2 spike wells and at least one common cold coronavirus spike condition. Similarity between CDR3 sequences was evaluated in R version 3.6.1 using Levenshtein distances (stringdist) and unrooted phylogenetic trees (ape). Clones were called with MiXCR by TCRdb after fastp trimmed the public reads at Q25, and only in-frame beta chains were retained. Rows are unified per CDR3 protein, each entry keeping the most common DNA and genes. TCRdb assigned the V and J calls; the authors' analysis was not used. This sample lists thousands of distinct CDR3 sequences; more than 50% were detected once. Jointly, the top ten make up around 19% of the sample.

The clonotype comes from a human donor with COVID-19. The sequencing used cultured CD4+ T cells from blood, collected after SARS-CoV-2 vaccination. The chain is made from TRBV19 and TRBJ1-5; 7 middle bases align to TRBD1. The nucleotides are TGTGCCAGTAGCCACGACAGGGGCAATCAGCCCCAGCATTTT. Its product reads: CASSHDRGNQPQHF.